Described below is a single T cell receptor beta chain sequence and its context. Original handling: It was from reference gene primer amplification that nucleated cell counts were estimated. Here immunoSEQ multiplex PCR was the method, and the copy in TCRdb shows in-frame clones only, minus some. D and trimming were read from the DNA, whereas the V and J calls and clone size are those reported in that table. Here the sample spans approximately 150,000 clones, 84% being singletons. This CDR3 is 14 amino acids long. The V gene's germline CDR1 is LGHNA and CDR2 YSLEER. After removal of 4 bases from V and 1 base from J, the junction contained 1 base not matched to a gene. The data are from a study of blood T cell repertoires in COVID-19. At the level of the study: Samples representing acute and convalescent COVID-19 were sourced from the United States, Italy and Spain. The analysed material was cDNA or gDNA that came from T cells, B-cell-depleted T cells, or PBMCs.

The sample comprised peripheral blood. The chain uses TRBV4-3 and TRBJ2-7; the match to TRBD1 covers 10 bases. The receptor was isolated from an elderly woman with acute or convalescent COVID-19. CDR3 DNA: TGCGCCAGCAGCCGGGACAGGGGTTCCTACGAGCAGTACTTC. The encoded protein is CASSRDRGSYEQYF.